The clone carrying this TCR beta chain turned up a few times. Its antigen is not known. The V end lost 3 bases, the J end lost 5 bases, and 13 bases lay between the germline ends. CDR3 length: 14 amino acids. Germline V gives CDR1 MDHEN, CDR2 SYDVKM. This record comes from a study of T cells in localized non-small cell lung cancer. Two independent pathologists confirmed no atypia in lung taken at least 2 cm from tumor. The data were produced by immunoSEQ multiplex PCR, yet TCRdb's version contains in-frame clones alone and is incomplete. The sample lists roughly 1,700 clones; about 33% were seen once. Study results and limitations: Prolonged overall survival went with higher T cell density in the blood. Uninvolved adjacent lung, not tumor, had the highest T cell clonality. Appearances in adjacent lung were noted for a median approximately 52 of the top 100 tumor clones.

J is TRBJ2-5 and V is TRBV28, with no clear D. The source material was normal lung tissue next to the tumor, sampled before any cancer treatment. The clonotype was recovered from a female donor older than 55 with stage I lung adenocarcinoma. CDR3: CASSFSVGWETQYF. The CDR3 DNA reads as TGTGCCAGCAGTTTTTCCGTTGGGTGGGAGACCCAGTACTTC.